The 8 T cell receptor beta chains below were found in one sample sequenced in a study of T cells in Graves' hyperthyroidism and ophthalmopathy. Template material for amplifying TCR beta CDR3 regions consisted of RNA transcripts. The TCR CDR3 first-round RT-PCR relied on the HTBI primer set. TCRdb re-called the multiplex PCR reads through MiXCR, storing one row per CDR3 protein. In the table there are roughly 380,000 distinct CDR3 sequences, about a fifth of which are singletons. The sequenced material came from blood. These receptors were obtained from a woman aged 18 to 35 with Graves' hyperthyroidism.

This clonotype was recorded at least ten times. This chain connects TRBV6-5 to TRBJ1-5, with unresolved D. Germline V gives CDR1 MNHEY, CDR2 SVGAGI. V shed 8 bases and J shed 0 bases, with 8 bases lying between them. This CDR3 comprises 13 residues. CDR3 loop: CASLSHSNQPQHF. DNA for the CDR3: TGTGCCAGCCTATCCCATAGCAATCAGCCCCAGCATTTT.

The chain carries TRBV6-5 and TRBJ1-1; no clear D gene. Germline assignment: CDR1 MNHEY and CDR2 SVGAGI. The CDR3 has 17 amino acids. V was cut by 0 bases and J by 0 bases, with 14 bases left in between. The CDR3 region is CASSYSSPAAMNTEAFF. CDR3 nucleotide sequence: TGTGCCAGCAGTTACTCGAGTCCGGCAGCGATGAACACTGAAGCTTTCTTT.

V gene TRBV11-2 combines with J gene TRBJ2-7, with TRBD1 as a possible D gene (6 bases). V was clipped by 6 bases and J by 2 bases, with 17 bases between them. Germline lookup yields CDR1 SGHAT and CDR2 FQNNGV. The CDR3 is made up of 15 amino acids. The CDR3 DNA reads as TGTGCCAGCAGATCATTACAGGGTTCAGCCTACGAGCAGTACTTC. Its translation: CASRSLQGSAYEQYF.

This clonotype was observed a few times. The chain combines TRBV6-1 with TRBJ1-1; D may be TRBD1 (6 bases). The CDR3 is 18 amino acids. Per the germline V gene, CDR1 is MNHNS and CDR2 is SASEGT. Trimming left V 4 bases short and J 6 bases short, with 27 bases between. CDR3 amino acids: CASSAYRVGRVEVAEAFF. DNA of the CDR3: TGTGCCAGCAGTGCGTACAGGGTAGGGAGGGTGGAAGTAGCTGAAGCTTTCTTT.

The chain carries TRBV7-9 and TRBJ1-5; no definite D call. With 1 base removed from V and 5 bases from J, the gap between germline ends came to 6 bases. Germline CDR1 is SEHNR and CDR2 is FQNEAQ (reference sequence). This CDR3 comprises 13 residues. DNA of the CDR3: TGTGCCAGCAGCTTAGAAATTGATCAGCCCCAGCATTTT. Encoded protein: CASSLEIDQPQHF.

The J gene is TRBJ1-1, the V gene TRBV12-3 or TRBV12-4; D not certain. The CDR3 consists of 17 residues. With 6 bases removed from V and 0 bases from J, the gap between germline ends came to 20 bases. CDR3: CASSRSLTGYLNTEAFF. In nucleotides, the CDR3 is TGTGCCAGCAGCCGATCCCTGACCGGCTACTTGAACACTGAAGCTTTCTTT.

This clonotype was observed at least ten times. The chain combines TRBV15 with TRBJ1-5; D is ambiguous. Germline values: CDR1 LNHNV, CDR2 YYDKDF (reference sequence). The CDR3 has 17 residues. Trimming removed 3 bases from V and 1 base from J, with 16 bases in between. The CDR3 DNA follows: TGTGCCACCAGCAGGTTCACGAGCCGTAAAAGCAATCAGCCCCAGCATTTT. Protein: CATSRFTSRKSNQPQHF.

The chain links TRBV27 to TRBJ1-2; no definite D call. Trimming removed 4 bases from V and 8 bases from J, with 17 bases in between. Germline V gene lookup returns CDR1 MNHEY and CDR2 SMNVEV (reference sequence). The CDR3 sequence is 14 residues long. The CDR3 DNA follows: TGTGCCAGCAGTTCAGGACTAGCCAGGAACGGCTACACCTTC. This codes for CASSSGLARNGYTF.